This T cell receptor beta chain was documented in a study of T cell changes during pregnancy in multiple sclerosis (dated by TCRdb to about 2019). Background on the whole study: In women with multiple sclerosis, the researchers looked at how the T cell repertoire shifted as pregnancy progressed.

Points on this clone: The antigen this receptor binds is unknown. Base quality data are lacking; no much larger clone is found one base away.

Relative to germline, V is 4 bases shorter and J is 1 base shorter, with 12 bases between their ends. The CDR3 spans 14 residues, from the cysteine through the phenylalanine. Of all the DNA, just the CDR3 is kept, 42 bases in frame from base 1. Taken from the germline V gene (reference sequence), the CDR1 and CDR2 loops are SGHKS and YYEKEE. The library was obtained by the immunoSEQ multiplex PCR assay. The immuneACCESS repertoire file appears here via TCRdb, limited to in-frame rearrangements. These files lack a portion of the clones; in checked studies, under half of the deficit traces to unresolved V genes, and the cause of the others is not known. This sample is represented by some 97,000 clones; approximately 94% of them were singletons. The top ten constitute about 0.9% of the sample.

Recombination joined TRBV5-5 with TRBJ2-7; the D gene lacks a confident call. The clonotype was recovered from a female donor with multiple sclerosis, enrolled in a pregnancy study. The input for sequencing was peripheral blood, taken before pregnancy. The CDR3 region has the sequence CASSRLRGSYEQYF. The DNA is as follows: TGTGCCAGCAGCCGCTTGAGAGGATCCTACGAGCAGTACTTC. The entire variable domain, with the stretches around the CDR3 drawn from the reference TRBV5-5 and TRBJ2-7 proteins, is DAGVTQSPTHLIKTRGQQVTLRCSPISGHKSVSWYQQVLGQGPQFIFQYYEKEERGRGNFPDRFSARQFPNYSSELNVNALLLGDSALYLCASSRLRGSYEQYFGPGTRLTVT.